Below are 21 T cell receptor beta chains sequenced from a single sample in a study of T-cell reconstitution after alpha-beta-depleted transplantation in children. Unique molecular identifiers were used to barcode this TCRbeta library. TCRdb re-called the PCR reads with MiXCR, one entry per CDR3 protein. The repertoire holds 450,000 to 600,000 distinct CDR3 sequences, with 10% to 15% as singletons. The sample was PBMCs, mostly from graft donor cells, taken 360 days after TCRalphabeta/CD19-depleted stem cell transplant. These receptors came from a male patient aged 10 to 17 who had a stem cell transplant for acute myeloid leukemia, so the T cells may come from the graft donor.

This clonotype occurred a few times. The chain joins TRBV10-3 to TRBJ2-4, with 9 bases aligning to TRBD2. Germline loops: CDR1 ENHRY, CDR2 SYGVKD. This CDR3 is built from 15 residues. J was trimmed by 0 bases and V by 6 bases; bases with no gene match: 3. The CDR3 nucleotides are TGTGCCATCAGGACTAGCGGAGTAGCCAAAAACATTCAGTACTTC. The encoded protein is CAIRTSGVAKNIQYF.

This clonotype showed up just a few times. This chain connects TRBV5-1 to TRBJ2-7, with 10 bases fitting TRBD2. The CDR3 runs to 18 residues. The germline gives CDR1 SGHRS, CDR2 YFSETQ. The trim removed 1 base at V and 3 bases at J, leaving 13 bases unmatched. CDR3 amino acids: CASSLRTSGYSDGYEQYF. The CDR3 bases are TGCGCCAGCAGCTTGAGGACTAGCGGTTATTCGGACGGCTACGAGCAGTACTTC.

With regard to this clonotype: The CDR3 end shows no conserved phenylalanine or tryptophan, and so a read error is likely. The V gene is TRBV12-3 or TRBV12-4, the J gene TRBJ1-1; D uncertain. With 1 base removed from V and 4 bases from J, the gap between germline ends came to 13 bases. This CDR3 region has 15 residues. CDR3 DNA sequence: TGTGCCAGCAGTTTAGATTTGGGCAGAACCACTGAAGCTTTCGTT. This sequence encodes CASSLDLGRTTEAFV.

The CDR3 loop reads CASSLIEGWNTGELFF. As DNA, the CDR3 is TGTGCCAGCAGTTTAATAGAGGGTTGGAACACCGGGGAGCTGTTTTTT. This chain joins TRBV28 and TRBJ2-2, with D possibly TRBD2 on 5 matching bases. The germline CDR1 and CDR2 sequences are MDHEN and SYDVKM. This CDR3 comprises 16 residues. The ends were cut back, 2 bases at V and 1 base at J, with 11 bases in the middle.

This clonotype turned up a few times. V usage is TRBV6-5 and J usage is TRBJ2-1, with unresolved D. Trimming took 0 bases from V and 3 from J, leaving 9 bases between them. Germline lookup yields CDR1 MNHEY and CDR2 SVGAGI. The length of the CDR3 is 15 residues. The CDR3 DNA reads as TGTGCCAGCAGTTACTCGTTAGTTGTCTACAATGAGCAGTTCTTC. It encodes CASSYSLVVYNEQFF.

In this sample, this clonotype turned up many times. The gene calls are TRBV12-3 or TRBV12-4 and TRBJ1-2, with D tentatively TRBD1 (6 bases). The CDR3 consists of 15 residues. The V end lost 5 bases, the J end lost 5 bases, and 18 bases lay between the germline ends. CDR3 in DNA: TGTGCCAGCAGTACTCAACAGGGCACGGGATATGGCTACACCTTC. It encodes CASSTQQGTGYGYTF.

The chain recombines TRBV4-3 with TRBJ2-7; D assignment may be TRBD1 or TRBD2 (5 bases each). Germline V gene lookup returns CDR1 LGHNA and CDR2 YSLEER. The length of the CDR3 is 16 residues. V dropped 4 bases and J dropped 7 bases, with 23 bases sitting between them. The CDR3 is CASSRTWGTDLGEQYF. The CDR3 coding sequence is TGCGCCAGCAGCCGAACTTGGGGGACGGACCTCGGTGAGCAGTACTTC.

This sequence joins TRBV18 and TRBJ2-1, with D tentatively TRBD1 (6 bases). Germline assignment: CDR1 KGHSH and CDR2 LQKENI. The CDR3 is 14 residues long. Trimming shortened V by 6 bases and J by 5 bases, and 14 bases separated the two germline ends. CDR3: CASSDRWLDNEQFF. CDR3 coding DNA: TGTGCCAGCTCCGACAGGTGGCTGGACAATGAGCAGTTCTTC.

This sequence joins TRBV4-2 and TRBJ2-1, with 9 bases aligning to TRBD2. The CDR3 runs to 21 residues. Losses at the gene ends were 0 bases for V and 7 bases for J; bases not matched to a gene: 22. Germline loops: CDR1 LGHNA, CDR2 YNFKEQ. The CDR3 coding sequence is TGTGCCAGCAGCCAAGAGCGGGTAGAAGGAGGGGGACTAGCTAGTTGGAATGAGCAGTTCTTC. Protein: CASSQERVEGGGLASWNEQFF.

This clonotype was recorded a few times. The chain carries TRBV28 and TRBJ2-5; TRBD1 agrees at 10 bases. Looked up from germline, CDR1 is MDHEN and CDR2 is SYDVKM. V was clipped by 1 base and J by 4 bases; unmatched bases: 3. The CDR3 is made up of 15 amino acids. CDR3 coding DNA: TGTGCCAGCAGTTTATACCGACAGGGGGCAGAGACCCAGTACTTC. This encodes CASSLYRQGAETQYF.

V gene TRBV6-1 combines with J gene TRBJ2-5; 10 bases fit TRBD2. The V segment lost 5 bases and the J segment 4 bases; nucleotides outside the gene matches: 16. CDR1 is MNHNS, CDR2 SASEGT, per germline. CDR3 length equals 18 residues. In DNA form, the CDR3 reads TGTGCCAGCAGTCCACCGATCGTTACCGGGACTAGCGTAGAGACCCAGTACTTC. This codes for CASSPPIVTGTSVETQYF.

This clonotype was seen a handful of times. The gene calls are TRBV29-1 and TRBJ2-7, with 7 bases that match TRBD2. The CDR3 is 13 amino acids. Trimming took 3 bases from V and 3 from J; bases not matched to a gene: 5. Per the germline V gene, CDR1 is SQVTM and CDR2 is ANQGSEA. CDR3 nucleotide sequence: TGCAGCGTTGAGGGGGAGGGTTACTACGAGCAGTACTTC. Its protein product is CSVEGEGYYEQYF.

The chain recombines TRBV14 with TRBJ1-1; weak D call: TRBD1 (5 bases). The CDR3 contains 13 residues. Per germline, CDR1 SGHDN and CDR2 FVKESK. V lost 4 bases, J lost 7 bases, and 13 bases lay in between. The CDR3 sequence is CASSPDIRGEAFF. CDR3 bases: TGTGCCAGCAGCCCAGACATAAGGGGTGAAGCTTTCTTT. Combining the CDR3 with reference TRBV14 and TRBJ1-1 gives the whole variable domain EAGVTQFPSHSVIEKGQTVTLRCDPISGHDNLYWYRRVMGKEIKFLLHFVKESKQDESGMPNNRFLAERTGGTYSTLKVQPAELEDSGVYFCASSPDIRGEAFFGQGTRLTVV.

The table lists this clonotype with many counts. The chain carries TRBV28 and TRBJ2-5; 8 bases align to TRBD1. Trimming cost V 2 bases and J 5 bases; bases outside gene matches: 7. CDR3 length equals 15 residues. CDR1 is MDHEN and CDR2 is SYDVKM in the germline V gene. In nucleotides, the CDR3 is TGTGCCAGCAGTTTACAACAGGGGGGTAGCGAGACCCAGTACTTC. Amino acids: CASSLQQGGSETQYF.

The sample holds a few counts of this clonotype. The chain joins TRBV18 to TRBJ2-4, with 8 positions matching TRBD2. In germline, CDR1 is KGHSH, CDR2 LQKENI. The ends lost 3 bases at V and 7 bases at J; junction bases unmatched: 5. This CDR3 spans 14 amino acids. CDR3 nucleotides: TGTGCCAGCTCACCTGGACTAGCTGAGAACATTCAGTACTTC. Protein: CASSPGLAENIQYF.

The gene calls are TRBV7-3 and TRBJ2-1; D possibly corresponds to TRBD2 (6 bases). The V and J ends lost 0 bases and 2 bases respectively, with 11 bases between them. The CDR3 sequence is 16 residues long. The germline CDR1 and CDR2 sequences are SGHTA and FQGTGA. As DNA, the CDR3 is TGTGCCAGCAGCTTAACCTCGGGACTGGCCTACAATGAGCAGTTCTTC. Its protein is CASSLTSGLAYNEQFF.

This clonotype was counted many times. The chain carries TRBV19 and TRBJ2-5, with 8 nucleotides matching TRBD2. Unmatched junction bases numbered 9, after V lost 8 bases and J lost 4 bases. Looked up from germline, CDR1 is LNHDA and CDR2 is SQIVND (reference sequence). The CDR3 runs to 14 residues. CDR3 region: CASRNGRVGETQYF. DNA of the CDR3: TGTGCCAGTCGGAACGGGAGGGTTGGAGAGACCCAGTACTTC.

This clonotype was recorded a few times. J is TRBJ2-3 and V is TRBV29-1; TRBD2 aligns across 11 bases. CDR3 length: 15 residues. J lost 0 bases, V lost 4 bases, and 3 bases had no gene match. CDR1 is SQVTM, CDR2 ANQGSEA, per germline. For the CDR3, the DNA is TGCAGCGTTGTGACTAGCGGGGTTAGCACAGATACGCAGTATTTT. It yields the protein CSVVTSGVSTDTQYF.

V gene TRBV3-1 combines with J gene TRBJ2-1, with D possibly called TRBD1 or TRBD2 (5 bases each). The CDR3 consists of 12 residues. The ends were cut back, 1 base at V and 12 bases at J, with 10 bases in the middle. CDR1 is LGHDT, CDR2 YNNKEL, per germline (reference sequence). For the CDR3, the DNA is TGTGCCAGCAGCCAAGGGGGGTCGGGGCAGTTCTTC. Its translation: CASSQGGSGQFF.

The genes are TRBV20-1 and TRBJ2-1; D is possibly TRBD2 (6 bases). The CDR3 length is 14 residues. The V gene lost 3 bases and the J gene lost 9 bases, with 18 bases spanning the gap. CDR1 is DFQATT, CDR2 SNEGSKA, per germline (reference sequence). This CDR3 reads CSASESDAGLEQFF. CDR3 sequence (DNA): TGCAGTGCTAGTGAGTCAGACGCGGGGCTTGAGCAGTTCTTC.

The genes are TRBV6-1 and TRBJ2-7, with D tentatively TRBD1 or TRBD2 (7 bases each). This CDR3 is 15 amino acids long. The germline V and J ends were trimmed by 6 bases and 0 bases, with 15 bases remaining between them. Germline V gene data show CDR1 as MNHNS and CDR2 as SASEGT. CDR3 sequence (DNA): TGTGCCAGCAGCCCAGCGGGACAGCGCTCCTACGAGCAGTACTTC. It is translated as CASSPAGQRSYEQYF.